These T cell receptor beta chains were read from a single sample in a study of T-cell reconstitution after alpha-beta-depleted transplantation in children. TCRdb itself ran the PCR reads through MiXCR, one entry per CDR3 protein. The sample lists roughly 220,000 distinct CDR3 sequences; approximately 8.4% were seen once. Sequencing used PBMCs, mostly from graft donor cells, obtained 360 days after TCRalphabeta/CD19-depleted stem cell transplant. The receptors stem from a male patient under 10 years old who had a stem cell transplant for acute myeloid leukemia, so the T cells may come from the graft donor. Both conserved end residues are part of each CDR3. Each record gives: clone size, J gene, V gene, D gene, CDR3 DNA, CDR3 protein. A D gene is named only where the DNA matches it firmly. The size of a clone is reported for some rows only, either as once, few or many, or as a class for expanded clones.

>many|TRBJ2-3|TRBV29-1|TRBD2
TGCAGCGTACGACTAGCGTTAGATACGCAGTATTTT
CSVRLALDTQYF
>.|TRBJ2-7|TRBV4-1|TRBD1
TGCGCCAGCAGCTTCGACAGGGGGATGGAGCAGTACTTC
CASSFDRGMEQYF
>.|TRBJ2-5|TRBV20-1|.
TGCAGTGCTAGAGTGGGAGGAAAATCCGAGACCCAGTACTTC
CSARVGGKSETQYF
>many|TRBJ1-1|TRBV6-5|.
TGTGCCAGCAGTTATGGCCGGGGCCCGAACACTGAAGCTTTCTTT
CASSYGRGPNTEAFF
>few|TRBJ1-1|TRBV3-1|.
TGTGCCAGCAGCCAGAGACGAGGGGAATCGAACACTGAAGCTTTCTTT
CASSQRRGESNTEAFF
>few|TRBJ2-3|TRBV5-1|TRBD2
TGCGCCAGCAGCTTGGTCCGGGGGGGGCAGGATACGCAGTATTTT
CASSLVRGGQDTQYF
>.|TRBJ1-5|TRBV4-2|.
TGTGCCAGCAGCAAGACCTTCTCGGCGGGCAATCAGCCCCAGCATTTT
CASSKTFSAGNQPQHF
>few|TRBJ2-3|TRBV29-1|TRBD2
TGCAGCGTGGGACGACGGGCGGGGGTAGCAGATACGCAGTATTTT
CSVGRRAGVADTQYF
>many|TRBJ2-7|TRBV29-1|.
TGCAGCGTGGCGGGCCATCCCGGGGGGCTCGAGCAGTACTTC
CSVAGHPGGLEQYF
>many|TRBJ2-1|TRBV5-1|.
TGCGCCAGCAGCTTGTTAGCGGAGTACAATGAGCAGTTCTTC
CASSLLAEYNEQFF
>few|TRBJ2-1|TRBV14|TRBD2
TGTGCCAGCAGCCAAATCGGCGGGAGGGCGTACAATGAGCAGTTCTTC
CASSQIGGRAYNEQFF
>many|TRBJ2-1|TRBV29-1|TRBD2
TGCAGCGCCGGGACTAGCGAGGTCAATGAGCAGTTCTTC
CSAGTSEVNEQFF
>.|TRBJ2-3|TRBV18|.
TGTATGGTTGCAAAGCTGAAACTTAAAGGAATTGAAGCTAGCACAGATACGCAGTATTTT
CMVAKLKLKGIEASTDTQYF
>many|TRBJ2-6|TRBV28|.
TGTGCCAGCACCATGTCTGGGGCCAACGTCCTGACTTTC
CASTMSGANVLTF
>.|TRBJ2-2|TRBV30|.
TGTGCTTCGAAAGGGGGAAAGGGGGTTTTGACCGGGGAGCTGTTTTTT
CASKGGKGVLTGELFF
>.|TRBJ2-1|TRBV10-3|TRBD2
TGTGCCATCAGTGAGTCCCGGGACTACTCCAATGAGCAGTTCTTC
CAISESRDYSNEQFF
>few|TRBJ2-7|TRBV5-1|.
TGCGCCAGCAGCTTGACGGGAGAGGGGGGCGAGCAGTACTTC
CASSLTGEGGEQYF
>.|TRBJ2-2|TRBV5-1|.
TGCGCCAGCAGCTTGTGGGGGTCCCTACCCTCTAACACCGGGGAGCTGTTTTTT
CASSLWGSLPSNTGELFF
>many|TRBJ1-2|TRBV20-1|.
TGCAGTGCTAGAGTGGGGGGCAAAGCTAACTATGGCTACACCTTC
CSARVGGKANYGYTF
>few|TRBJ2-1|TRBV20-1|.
TGCAGTGCTAGCGACCGATCCTACAATGAGCAGTTCTTC
CSASDRSYNEQFF
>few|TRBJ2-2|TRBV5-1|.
TGCGCCAGCAGCCCAACTGGTCGGAACACCGGGGAGCTGTTTTTT
CASSPTGRNTGELFF
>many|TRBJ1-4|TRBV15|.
TGTGCCACCAGCATGTCGACATTCAGGGAGGAAAAACTGTTTTTT
CATSMSTFREEKLFF
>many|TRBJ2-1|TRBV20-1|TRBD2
TGCAGTGCTAGAGATCTCGAGGGACTATGGGGAAAGAGGTCCTACAATGAGCAGTTCTTC
CSARDLEGLWGKRSYNEQFF
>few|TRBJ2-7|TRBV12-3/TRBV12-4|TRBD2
TGTGCCAGCAGTTCTGGAATAGCGGGCCCGCCCTTCTCCTACGAGCAGTACTTC
CASSSGIAGPPFSYEQYF
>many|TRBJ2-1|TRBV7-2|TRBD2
TGTGCCAGCAGCGGCTGGACTAGCGGGGCACTGTCCTACAATGAGCAGTTCTTC
CASSGWTSGALSYNEQFF
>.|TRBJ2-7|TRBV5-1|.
TGCGCCAGCCAACTGATTGGGGCGTCCCGCTACGAGCAGTACTTC
CASQLIGASRYEQYF
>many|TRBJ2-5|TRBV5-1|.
TGCGCCAGCAGCTGGACAGAGAGGGGAGAGACCCAGTACTTC
CASSWTERGETQYF
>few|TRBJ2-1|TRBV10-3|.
TGTGCCATCAGTGAGGGGACCCCTTTCTCAGAGCAGTTCTTC
CAISEGTPFSEQFF
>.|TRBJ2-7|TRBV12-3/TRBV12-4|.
TGTGCCAGCCGACAGGCCTACGAGCAGTACTTC
CASRQAYEQYF
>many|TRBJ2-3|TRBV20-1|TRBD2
TGCAGTGCTAGGCGGGGACTAGCGGGAGTCGGGTATACGCAGTATTTT
CSARRGLAGVGYTQYF
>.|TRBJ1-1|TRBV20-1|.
TGCAGTGCTAGAGATACCCCGGGCTACAGCACTGAAGCTTTCTTT
CSARDTPGYSTEAFF
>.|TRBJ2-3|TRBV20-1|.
TGCAGTGCCCGAAAGGCAGATACGCAGTATTTT
CSARKADTQYF
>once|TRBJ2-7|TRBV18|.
TGTGCCAGCTCACCACTGAGGCAGAGCTACGAGCAGTACTTC
CASSPLRQSYEQYF
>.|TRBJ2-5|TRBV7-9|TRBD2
TGTGCCAGCAGCTTGGGGATGGGACTAGCAAAAGAGACCCAGTACTTC
CASSLGMGLAKETQYF